This T cell receptor (beta chain) was sequenced for a study of T-cell memory formation after mild COVID-19. Turning to the study itself: There were largely donor-specific TCR clusters. Whole-study results and caveats: Whether day 37 second-wave clones are SARS-CoV-2-specific was not confirmed. Some clones that responded turned up in pre-infection memory, which suggests that cross-reactive memory joined in.

The table lists this clonotype with a few counts. Antigen: not known. Germline V CDR1 and CDR2: SGDLS, YYNGEE. There are 14 residues in the CDR3. The ends lost 4 bases at V and 5 bases at J; junction bases unmatched: 7. From the 5' RACE reads, TCRdb called clonotypes with MiXCR, one entry per CDR3 protein. The sample comprises around 300,000 distinct CDR3 sequences, roughly an eighth of which are singletons, and approximately 22% rests with the top ten. The receptor was derived from a man aged 18 to 29 who had mild COVID-19 (a few samples of this study predate the infection). Cell type and time point are not known. The sample comprised PBMCs or a T cell subset sorted from them (not recorded which). The genes are TRBV9 and TRBJ2-5, with 8 bases matching TRBD1. The CDR3 DNA reads TGTGCCAGCAGCCGGGGACAGGCGGAGGAGACCCAGTACTTC. Residues: CASSRGQAEETQYF. The whole variable domain, filled in from reference TRBV9 and TRBJ2-5, reads DSGVTQTPKHLITATGQRVTLRCSPRSGDLSVYWYQQSLDQGLQFLIQYYNGEERAKGNILERFSAQQFPDLHSELNLSSLELGDSALYFCASSRGQAEETQYFGPGTRLLVL.